This T cell receptor beta chain appears in the sequencing data of a study of T-cell memory formation after mild COVID-19. Study outcomes and limitations: Pre-infection memory already had some responding clones, implying cross-reactive memory joined.

cDNA libraries for TCR alpha and TCR beta, carrying sample barcodes and UMIs, came from 5'RACE with constant-segment primers. Each CDR3 protein gets one entry after TCRdb re-called the 5' RACE reads with MiXCR. This sample has 530,000 or so distinct CDR3 sequences, with 15% to 20% found just once. A note on this clonotype: Its antigen is not identified.

Germline CDR1 and CDR2: MNHEY and SVGAGI. The CDR3 runs 16 residues. Trimming left V 2 bases short and J 6 bases short, with 16 bases between. The sequenced sample consisted of PBMCs or a T cell subset sorted from them (not recorded which). The sequence was obtained from an adult woman who had mild COVID-19 (a few samples of this study predate the infection). Cell type and time point are not known. This chain connects TRBV6-5 to TRBJ1-4, with TRBD1 as a possible D gene (6 bases). This chain's CDR3 is CASSYGGGHGYEKLFF. In nucleotides, the CDR3 is TGTGCCAGCAGTTACGGAGGGGGGCATGGATATGAAAAACTGTTTTTT.